The 11 T cell receptor beta chains given below trace back to one sample, sequenced in a study of blood T cells in healthy people across ages (dated by TCRdb to between 2015 and 2016). Library creation used 5' RACE. The data were produced on an Illumina HiSeq 2500. A second PCR of about 6 to 11 cycles was performed with a sample-barcoded 5' primer and a J-beta primer mix. The raw public data were reprocessed by TCRdb itself: fastp quality trimming at Q25, MiXCR clonotype calling, in-frame beta chains only. Rows with a matching CDR3 protein are joined into one entry that keeps the most common DNA and genes. The sample records hundreds of thousands of distinct CDR3 sequences, 58% of which are singletons. Around 22% of the sample is in the top ten clones. Sequencing was carried out using blood. Receptors originate from a man under 40 in good health.

The chain recombines TRBV12-3 or TRBV12-4 with TRBJ2-1; 7 nucleotides agree with TRBD2. Trimming removed 5 bases from V and 13 bases from J; junction bases left unmatched: 17. This CDR3 spans 15 amino acids. This CDR3 is CASSGLAASEETQFF. Written as DNA, the CDR3 is TGTGCCAGCAGTGGCCTAGCGGCGTCGGAGGAGACCCAGTTCTTC.

The chain employs TRBV6-6 and TRBJ2-5; 7 bases map to TRBD2. This CDR3 spans 14 amino acids. CDR1 is MNHNY, CDR2 SVGAGI, per germline (reference sequence). The trim removed 2 bases at V and 11 bases at J, leaving 11 bases unmatched. The CDR3 DNA follows: TGTGCCAGCAGTTACGAGACTAGCCTAAATGAGCAGTACTTC. Amino acid sequence: CASSYETSLNEQYF.

The sample holds one count of this clonotype. The gene calls are TRBV7-2 and TRBJ2-1; 12 bases line up with TRBD2. This CDR3 comprises 16 residues. CDR1 is SGHTA, CDR2 FQGNSA, per germline. J lost 15 bases, V lost 5 bases, and 17 bases had no gene match. The CDR3 here is CASSRITPLAGGIGFF. The DNA for the CDR3 is TGTGCCAGCAGCCGCATAACCCCACTAGCGGGGGGAATTGGGTTCTTC.

The V gene is TRBV11-1, the J gene TRBJ2-2, with 7 positions matching TRBD2. V lost 1 base to trimming and J lost 4 bases; unmatched junction nucleotides: 3. This CDR3 comprises 15 residues. Germline CDR1 reads SGHAT; CDR2 reads FQDESV (reference sequence). The CDR3 here is CASSLGLAATGELFF. The CDR3 nucleotides read TGTGCCAGCAGCTTAGGTCTAGCGGCCACCGGGGAGCTGTTTTTT.

This sequence joins TRBV14 and TRBJ2-7; D might be TRBD1 (6 bases). The CDR3 loop spans 15 amino acids. V lost 3 bases to trimming and J lost 3 bases, with 15 bases between them. Germline CDR1 SGHDN, CDR2 FVKESK. The CDR3 loop reads CASSQARAGDYEQYF. CDR3 coding DNA: TGTGCCAGCAGCCAGGCCCGGGCAGGGGACTACGAGCAGTACTTC.

This clonotype appeared many times. The V gene is TRBV29-1, the J gene TRBJ2-6, with D perhaps matching TRBD1 or TRBD2 (5 bases each). The CDR3 consists of 13 residues. Trimming cost V 7 bases and J 4 bases, with 11 bases left between them. Germline lookup yields CDR1 SQVTM and CDR2 ANQGSEA. CDR3 in DNA: TGCAGCGCCGGATGGGGGGGGGCCAACGTCCTGACTTTC. Encoded protein: CSAGWGGANVLTF.

This chain links TRBV20-1 with TRBJ2-1, with D possibly matching TRBD2 (6 bases). The CDR3 runs to 15 residues. V was clipped by 2 bases and J by 0 bases, with 11 bases between them. Germline CDR1 and CDR2: DFQATT and SNEGSKA (reference sequence). CDR3 region: CSARLAGNSYNEQFF. CDR3 in DNA: TGCAGTGCTAGACTGGCGGGAAACTCCTACAATGAGCAGTTCTTC.

The rearrangement uses TRBV25-1 and TRBJ2-5; TRBD2 might be the D (5 bases). Trimming took off 2 bases at V and 5 bases at J, with 15 bases between the two ends. The V gene's germline CDR1 is MGHDK and CDR2 SYGVNS. The CDR3 spans 15 residues. The CDR3 loop is CASSEGLTRGETQYF. CDR3 in DNA: TGTGCCAGCAGTGAAGGGCTCACCCGAGGGGAGACCCAGTACTTC.

The chain employs TRBV20-1 and TRBJ2-1, with a weak D call TRBD2 (6 bases). This CDR3 is built from 16 residues. Germline V CDR1 and CDR2: DFQATT, SNEGSKA (reference sequence). The ends were cut back, 6 bases at V and 2 bases at J, with 20 bases in the middle. The CDR3 bases are TGCAGTGCGCCCCCGGCGGGGAAGTCGACCTACAATGAGCAGTTCTTC. Its translation is CSAPPAGKSTYNEQFF.

The chain joins TRBV27 to TRBJ1-2, with D hard to call. CDR3 size: 13 residues. The V end lost 6 bases, the J end lost 1 base, and 9 bases lay between the germline ends. CDR1 is MNHEY, CDR2 SMNVEV, per germline (reference sequence). CDR3 coding DNA: TGTGCCAGCAGACGGAGCCTTAACTATGGCTACACCTTC. It encodes CASRRSLNYGYTF.

The chain employs TRBV3-1 and TRBJ2-5, with 9 bases that match TRBD2. Trimming took 1 base from V and 7 from J; bases not matched to a gene: 7. Germline V gene sequence: CDR1 LGHDT, CDR2 YNNKEL (reference sequence). CDR3 length: 15 residues. The DNA for the CDR3 is TGTGCCAGCAGCCAAGTAGCGGGAGTGGGAGCGACCCAGTACTTC. Protein sequence: CASSQVAGVGATQYF.